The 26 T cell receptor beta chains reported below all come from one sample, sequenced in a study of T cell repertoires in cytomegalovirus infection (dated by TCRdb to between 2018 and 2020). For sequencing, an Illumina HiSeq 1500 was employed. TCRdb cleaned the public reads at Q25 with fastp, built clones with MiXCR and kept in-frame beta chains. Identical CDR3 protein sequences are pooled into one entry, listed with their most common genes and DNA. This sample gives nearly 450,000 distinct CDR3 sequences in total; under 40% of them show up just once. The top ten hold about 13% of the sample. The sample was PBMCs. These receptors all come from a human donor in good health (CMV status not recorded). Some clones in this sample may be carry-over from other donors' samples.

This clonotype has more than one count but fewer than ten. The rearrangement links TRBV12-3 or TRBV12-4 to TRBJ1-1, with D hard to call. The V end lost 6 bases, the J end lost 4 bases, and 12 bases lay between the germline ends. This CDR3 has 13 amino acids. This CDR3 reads CASSPDHGTEAFF. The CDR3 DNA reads TGTGCCAGCAGCCCGGACCATGGCACTGAAGCTTTCTTT.

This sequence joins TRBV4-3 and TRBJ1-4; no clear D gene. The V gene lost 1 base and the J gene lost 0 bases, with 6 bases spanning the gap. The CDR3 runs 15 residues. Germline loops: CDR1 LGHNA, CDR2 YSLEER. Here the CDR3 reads CASSQVHATNEKLFF. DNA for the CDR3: TGCGCCAGCAGCCAAGTCCACGCAACTAATGAAAAACTGTTTTTT.

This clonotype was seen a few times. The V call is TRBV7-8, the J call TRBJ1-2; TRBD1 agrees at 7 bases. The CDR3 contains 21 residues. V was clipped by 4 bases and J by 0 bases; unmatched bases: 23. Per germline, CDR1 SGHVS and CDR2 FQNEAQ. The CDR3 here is CASSSGGTAKWSDSANYGYTF. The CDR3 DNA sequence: TGTGCCAGCAGCTCAGGGGGGACAGCCAAGTGGTCTGATTCGGCTAACTATGGCTACACCTTC.

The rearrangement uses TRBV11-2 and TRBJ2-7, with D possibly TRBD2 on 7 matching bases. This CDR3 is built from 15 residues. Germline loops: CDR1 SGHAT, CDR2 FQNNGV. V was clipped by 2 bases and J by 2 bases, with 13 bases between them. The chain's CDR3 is CASSLRRGGPYEQYF. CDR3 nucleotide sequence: TGTGCCAGCAGCTTACGTAGGGGGGGCCCCTACGAGCAGTACTTC. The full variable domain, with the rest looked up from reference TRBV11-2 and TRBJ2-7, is EAGVAQSPRYKIIEKRQSVAFWCNPISGHATLYWYQQILGQGPKLLIQFQNNGVVDDSQLPKDRFSAERLKGVDSTLKIQPAKLEDSAVYLCASSLRRGGPYEQYFGPGTRLTVT.

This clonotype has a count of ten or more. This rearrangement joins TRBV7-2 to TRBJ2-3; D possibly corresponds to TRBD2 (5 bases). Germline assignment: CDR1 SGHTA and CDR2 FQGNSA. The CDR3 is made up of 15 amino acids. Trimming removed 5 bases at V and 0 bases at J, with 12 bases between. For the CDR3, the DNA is TGTGCCAGCAGCCTATCGAGCGGTAGCACAGATACGCAGTATTTT. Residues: CASSLSSGSTDTQYF.

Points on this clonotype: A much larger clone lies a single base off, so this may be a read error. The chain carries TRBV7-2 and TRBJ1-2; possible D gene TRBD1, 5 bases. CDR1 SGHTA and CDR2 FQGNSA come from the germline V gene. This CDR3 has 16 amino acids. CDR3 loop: CASSSRAGRANYGYPF. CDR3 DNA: TGTGCCAGCAGCTCCAGGGCTGGGCGGGCGAACTATGGCTACCCCTTC.

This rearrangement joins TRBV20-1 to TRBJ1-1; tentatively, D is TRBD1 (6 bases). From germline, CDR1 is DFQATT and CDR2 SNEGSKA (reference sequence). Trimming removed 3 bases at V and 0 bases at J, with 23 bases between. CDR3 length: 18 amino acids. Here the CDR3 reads CSASYPGQYGILNTEAFF. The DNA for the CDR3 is TGCAGTGCTAGCTATCCCGGACAGTATGGGATATTGAACACTGAAGCTTTCTTT.

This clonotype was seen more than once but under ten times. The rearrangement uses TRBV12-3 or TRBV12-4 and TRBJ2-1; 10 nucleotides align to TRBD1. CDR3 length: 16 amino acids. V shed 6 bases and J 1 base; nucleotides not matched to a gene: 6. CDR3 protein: CASRPGTGESYNEQFF. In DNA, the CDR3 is TGTGCCAGCAGACCCGGGACAGGGGAGTCCTACAATGAGCAGTTCTTC.

CDR3 bases: TGTGCCAGCAGCTTAGAGGAGGGTCGCGCCTACGAGCAGTACTTC. This gives the protein CASSLEEGRAYEQYF. The chain carries TRBV11-2 and TRBJ2-7; tentative D call: TRBD2 (6 bases). The CDR3 sequence is 15 residues long. Germline CDR1 and CDR2: SGHAT and FQNNGV. Trimming took 0 bases from V and 2 from J, leaving 11 bases between them.

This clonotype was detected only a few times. The CDR3 sequence is CASRVGRGEGTQYF. The CDR3 nucleotides read TGTGCCAGCAGGGTGGGGAGAGGAGAGGGGACCCAGTACTTC. This rearrangement joins TRBV6-5 to TRBJ2-5; TRBD2 might be the D (5 bases). Germline CDR1 MNHEY, CDR2 SVGAGI. The CDR3 is 14 residues long. The V end was cut by 6 bases, the J end by 7 bases, with 18 bases between.

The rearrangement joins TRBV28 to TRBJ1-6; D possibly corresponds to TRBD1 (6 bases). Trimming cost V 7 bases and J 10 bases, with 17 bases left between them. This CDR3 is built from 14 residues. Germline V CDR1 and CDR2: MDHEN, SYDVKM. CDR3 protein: CASTIVAGVSPLHF. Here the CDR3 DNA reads TGTGCCAGCACCATTGTCGCAGGGGTCTCACCCCTCCACTTT.

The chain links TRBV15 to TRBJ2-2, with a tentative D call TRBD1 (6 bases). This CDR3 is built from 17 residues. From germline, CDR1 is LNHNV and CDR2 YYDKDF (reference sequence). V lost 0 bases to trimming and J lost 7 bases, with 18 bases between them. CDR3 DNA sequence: TGTGCCACCAGCAGAGATCTCCAACAGGGTCGGATCGGGGAGCTGTTTTTT. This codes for CATSRDLQQGRIGELFF.

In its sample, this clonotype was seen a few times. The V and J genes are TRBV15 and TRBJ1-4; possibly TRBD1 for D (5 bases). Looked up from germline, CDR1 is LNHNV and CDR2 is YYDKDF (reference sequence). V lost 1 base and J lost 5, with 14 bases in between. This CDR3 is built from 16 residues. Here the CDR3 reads CATSRVSTAPNEKLFF. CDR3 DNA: TGTGCCACCAGCAGAGTTTCGACAGCGCCAAATGAAAAACTGTTTTTT.

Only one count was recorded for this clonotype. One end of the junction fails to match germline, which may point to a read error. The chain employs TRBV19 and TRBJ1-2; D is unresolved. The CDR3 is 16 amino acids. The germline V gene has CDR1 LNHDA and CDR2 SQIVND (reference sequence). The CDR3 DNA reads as TGTGCCAGTATTATAGATCTATTTCCAGGCCTTTTTGGCTACACCTTC. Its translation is CASIIDLFPGLFGYTF.

The CDR3 DNA reads TGCGCCAGCAGCCGACAGAACTGGGAGACCCAGTACTTC. Its translation is CASSRQNWETQYF. This chain uses TRBV4-1 with TRBJ2-5; possibly TRBD1 for D (5 bases). Germline loops: CDR1 MGHRA, CDR2 YSYEKL. Trimming pared 4 bases from V and 5 bases from J, leaving 11 bases between. The CDR3 length is 13 residues.

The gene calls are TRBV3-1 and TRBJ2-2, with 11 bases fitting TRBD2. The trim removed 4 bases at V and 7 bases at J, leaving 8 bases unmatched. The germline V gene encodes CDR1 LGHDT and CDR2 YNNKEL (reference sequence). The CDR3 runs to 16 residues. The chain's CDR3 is CASSRIGLAGGGELFF. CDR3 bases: TGTGCCAGCAGCCGAATAGGACTAGCGGGCGGCGGGGAGCTGTTTTTT.

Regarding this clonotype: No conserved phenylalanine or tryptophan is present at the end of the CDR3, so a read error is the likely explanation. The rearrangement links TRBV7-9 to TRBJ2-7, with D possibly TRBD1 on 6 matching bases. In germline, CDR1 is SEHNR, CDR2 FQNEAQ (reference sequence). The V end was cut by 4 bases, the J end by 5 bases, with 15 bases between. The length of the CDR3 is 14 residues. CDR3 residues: CASSSRGGVHEQYL. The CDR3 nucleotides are TGTGCCAGCAGCTCTAGAGGGGGTGTACACGAGCAGTACTTA.

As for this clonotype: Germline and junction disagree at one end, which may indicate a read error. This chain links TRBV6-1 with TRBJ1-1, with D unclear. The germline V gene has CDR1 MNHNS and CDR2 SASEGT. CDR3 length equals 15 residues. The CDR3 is CASSEMTLRNTEVFF. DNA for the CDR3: TGTGCCAGCAGTGAAATGACACTCCGGAACACTGAAGTTTTCTTT.

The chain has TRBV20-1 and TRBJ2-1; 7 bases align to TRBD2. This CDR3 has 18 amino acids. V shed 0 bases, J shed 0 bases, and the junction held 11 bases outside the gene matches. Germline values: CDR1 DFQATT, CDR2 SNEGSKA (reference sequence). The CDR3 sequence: CSAREVVASGPSYNEQFF. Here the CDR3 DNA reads TGCAGTGCTAGAGAGGTTGTGGCTAGCGGACCCTCCTACAATGAGCAGTTCTTC.

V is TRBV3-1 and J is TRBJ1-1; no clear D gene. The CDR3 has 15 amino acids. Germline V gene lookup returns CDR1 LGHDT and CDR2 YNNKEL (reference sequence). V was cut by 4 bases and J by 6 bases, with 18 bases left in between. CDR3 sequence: CASSPNRGRPAEAFF. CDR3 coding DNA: TGTGCCAGCAGCCCAAACCGGGGAAGACCGGCTGAAGCTTTCTTT.

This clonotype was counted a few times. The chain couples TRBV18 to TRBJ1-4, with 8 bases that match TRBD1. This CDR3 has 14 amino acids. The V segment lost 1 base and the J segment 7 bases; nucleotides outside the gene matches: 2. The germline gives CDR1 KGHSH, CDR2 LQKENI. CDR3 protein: CASSPRTGGEKLFF. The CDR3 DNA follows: TGTGCCAGCTCACCACGAACAGGGGGTGAAAAACTGTTTTTT.

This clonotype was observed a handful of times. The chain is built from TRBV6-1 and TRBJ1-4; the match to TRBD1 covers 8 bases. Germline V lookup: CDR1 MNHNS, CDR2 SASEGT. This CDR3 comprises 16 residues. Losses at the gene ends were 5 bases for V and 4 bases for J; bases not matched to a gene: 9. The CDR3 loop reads CASSPGTGTGNEKLFF. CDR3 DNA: TGTGCCAGCAGTCCCGGGACAGGAACGGGTAATGAAAAACTGTTTTTT.

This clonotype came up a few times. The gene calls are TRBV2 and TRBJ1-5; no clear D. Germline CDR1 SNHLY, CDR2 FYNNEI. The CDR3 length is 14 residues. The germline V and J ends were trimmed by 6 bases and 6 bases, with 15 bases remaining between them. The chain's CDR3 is CASSEESLSQPQHF. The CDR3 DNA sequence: TGTGCCAGCAGCGAGGAAAGTCTAAGTCAGCCCCAGCATTTT. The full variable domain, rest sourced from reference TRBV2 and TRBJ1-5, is EPEVTQTPSHQVTQMGQEVILRCVPISNHLYFYWYRQILGQKVEFLVSFYNNEISEKSEIFDDQFSVERPDGSNFTLKIRSTKLEDSAMYFCASSEESLSQPQHFGDGTRLSIL.

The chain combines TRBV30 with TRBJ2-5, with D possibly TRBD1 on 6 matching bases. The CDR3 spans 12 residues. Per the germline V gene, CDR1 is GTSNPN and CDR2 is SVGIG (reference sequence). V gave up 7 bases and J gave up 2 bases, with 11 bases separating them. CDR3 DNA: TGTGCCTACGGACAGAATCAAGAGACCCAGTACTTC. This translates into CAYGQNQETQYF.

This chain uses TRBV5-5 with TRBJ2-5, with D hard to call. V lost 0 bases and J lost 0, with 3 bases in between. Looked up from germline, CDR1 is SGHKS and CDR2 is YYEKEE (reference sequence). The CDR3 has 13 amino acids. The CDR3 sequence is CASSLDNQETQYF. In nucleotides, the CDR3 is TGTGCCAGCAGCTTGGACAACCAAGAGACCCAGTACTTC.

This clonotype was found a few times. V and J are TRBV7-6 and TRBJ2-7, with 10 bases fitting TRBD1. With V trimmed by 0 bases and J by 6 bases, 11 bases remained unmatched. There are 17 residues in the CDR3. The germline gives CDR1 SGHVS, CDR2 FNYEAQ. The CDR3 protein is CASSLATGTGVFSEQYF. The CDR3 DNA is TGTGCCAGCAGCTTAGCCACCGGGACAGGGGTTTTCAGCGAGCAGTACTTC. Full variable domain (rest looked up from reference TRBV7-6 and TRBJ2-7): GAGVSQSPRYKVTKRGQDVALRCDPISGHVSLYWYRQALGQGPEFLTYFNYEAQQDKSGLPNDRFSAERPEGSISTLTIQRTEQRDSAMYRCASSLATGTGVFSEQYFGPGTRLTVT.